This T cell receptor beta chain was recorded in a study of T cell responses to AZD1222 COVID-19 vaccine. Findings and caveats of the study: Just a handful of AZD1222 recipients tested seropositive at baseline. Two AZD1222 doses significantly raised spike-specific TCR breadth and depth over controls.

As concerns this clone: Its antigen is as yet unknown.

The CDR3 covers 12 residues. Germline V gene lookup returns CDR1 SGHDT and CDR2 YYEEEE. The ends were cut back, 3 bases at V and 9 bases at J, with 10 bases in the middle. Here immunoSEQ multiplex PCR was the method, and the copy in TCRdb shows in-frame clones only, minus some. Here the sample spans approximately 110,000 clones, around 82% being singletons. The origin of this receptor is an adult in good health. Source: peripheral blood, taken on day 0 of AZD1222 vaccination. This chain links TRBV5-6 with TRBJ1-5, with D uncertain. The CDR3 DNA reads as TGTGCCAGCAGCTCCCCGTCCCTGCCCCAGCATTTT. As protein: CASSSPSLPQHF.